This T cell receptor (beta chain) originates from a study of T cell responses to AZD1222 COVID-19 vaccine. The CDR3 consists of 14 residues. V gave up 0 bases and J gave up 2 bases, with 7 bases separating them. Germline V gene lookup returns CDR1 KGHSH and CDR2 LQKENI. Assay used: immunoSEQ multiplex PCR; TCRdb lists only in-frame clones, some missing. The profile shows over 130,000 clones, about 89% of them singletons. The chain carries TRBV18 and TRBJ1-2; TRBD1 might be the D (5 bases). The clonotype originates from an adult who received the MenACWY meningococcal vaccine as a control. This material consisted of peripheral blood, taken 28 days after the second dose of the MenACWY control vaccine. The chain's CDR3 is CASSPPSGNYGYTF. CDR3 DNA sequence: TGTGCCAGCTCACCACCGTCAGGGAACTATGGCTACACCTTC.